This T cell receptor (beta chain) was documented in a study of blood T cell repertoires in COVID-19 (dated by TCRdb to 2019 to 2021). Study-level background: Samples from collaborators originated in the United States, Italy and Spain and spanned both the acute and convalescent phases of COVID-19. The prospective study material was composed of cDNA or gDNA derived from T cells, B-cell-depleted T cells, or PBMCs. The dataset comprised deeply sampled blood TCRbeta repertoires from subjects exposed to, actively infected with, or recovered from COVID-19. A freely available public database, intended as a resource for researchers studying the immune response to SARS-CoV-2, is where the repertoires were released. The samples were drawn from two sources: the first 160 participants of the ongoing ImmuneRACE study, and approximately 1,300 subjects contributed by 6 global collaborators. A de-identified subject ID, COVID-19 status, age in years and sex were almost always included in the sample metadata. Where HLA class I and class II types were available, the types were taken from metadata supplied by the sample provider, not from assay-based typing. Overall study results and their limits: How much clinical and demographic metadata was included differed by source and by participant, and the metadata was provided uncurated.

As for this clone: Its specific antigen is unknown. Base qualities are not recorded, but no much larger clone differs from it by a single base.

TCRbeta CDR3 regions were amplified from genomic DNA by means of the immunoSEQ Assay, a bias-controlled multiplex PCR. Processing in the source paper ran as follows. The number of nucleated cells in each sample was estimated from the amplification of reference gene primers within the assay. To quantify the absolute abundance of each unique TCRbeta CDR3 rearrangement, sequence reads were collapsed and filtered. For each sample, productive Simpson clonality was calculated as the square root of Simpson's diversity index across productive rearrangements. In TCRdb, the immuneACCESS table is reduced to in-frame sequences with V and J assigned. These tables do not hold every clone; where another copy was compared, an unresolved V gene accounts for under half, and the others remain unexplained. The D gene and trimming were derived from the DNA, and the V and J assignments and clone size from that table. This sample comprises over 200,000 clones, about 90% of them detected only once. Roughly 1.2% of the sample belongs to the ten largest clones.

Inclusive of the bounding cysteine and phenylalanine, the CDR3 is 12 residues long. The only DNA kept is the CDR3, 36 bases in frame from the first base. In the germline V gene, CDR1 corresponds to MNHNS and CDR2 to SASEGT. Between the V and J ends, shortened by 8 bases and 5 bases respectively, the junction contains 7 bases. Collaborating institutions collected whole blood in K2EDTA tubes following their own protocols. For TCRbeta analysis, collaborators shipped samples as frozen whole blood, isolated PBMCs, or DNA extracted from either of those sample types. The receptor chain draws on TRBV6-1 and TRBJ1-6; the D gene is possibly TRBD1, with 6 bases matching. Sequenced sample: peripheral blood. This clonotype originated in a man aged 25-45 years with acute or convalescent COVID-19. This receptor carries the CDR3 CASQGNNSPLHF. At the DNA level, the sequence is TGTGCCAGCCAGGGGAATAATTCACCCCTCCACTTT.